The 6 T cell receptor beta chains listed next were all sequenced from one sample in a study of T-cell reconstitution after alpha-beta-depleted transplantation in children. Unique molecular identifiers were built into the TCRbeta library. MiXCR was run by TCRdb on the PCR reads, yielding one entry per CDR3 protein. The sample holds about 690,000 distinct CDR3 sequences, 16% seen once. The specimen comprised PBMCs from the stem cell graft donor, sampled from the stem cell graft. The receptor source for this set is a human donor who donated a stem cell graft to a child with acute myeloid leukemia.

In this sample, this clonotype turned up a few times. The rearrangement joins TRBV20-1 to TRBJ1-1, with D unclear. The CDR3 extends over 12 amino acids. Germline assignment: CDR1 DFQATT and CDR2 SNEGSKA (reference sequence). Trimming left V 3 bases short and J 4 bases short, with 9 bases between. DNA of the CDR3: TGCAGTGCTAGGAGGCCAGCCACTGAAGCTTTCTTT. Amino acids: CSARRPATEAFF.

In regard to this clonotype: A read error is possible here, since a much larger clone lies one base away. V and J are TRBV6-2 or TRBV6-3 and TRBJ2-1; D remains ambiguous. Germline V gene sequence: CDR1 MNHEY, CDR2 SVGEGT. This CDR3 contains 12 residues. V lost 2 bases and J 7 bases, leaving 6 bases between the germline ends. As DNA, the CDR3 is TGTGCCAGCAGTTACGTGGGGAATGAGCAGTTCTTC. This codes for CASSYVGNEQFF.

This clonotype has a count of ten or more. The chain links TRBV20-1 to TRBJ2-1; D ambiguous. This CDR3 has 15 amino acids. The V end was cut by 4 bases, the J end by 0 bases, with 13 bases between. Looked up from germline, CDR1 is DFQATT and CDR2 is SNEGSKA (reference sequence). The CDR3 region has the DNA TGCAGTGCTAAGGGTCAACTCGGCTCCTACAATGAGCAGTTCTTC. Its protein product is CSAKGQLGSYNEQFF.

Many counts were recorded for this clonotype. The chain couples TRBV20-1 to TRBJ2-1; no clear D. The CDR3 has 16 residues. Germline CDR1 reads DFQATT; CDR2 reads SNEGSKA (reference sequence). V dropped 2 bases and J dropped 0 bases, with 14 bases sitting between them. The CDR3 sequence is CSARQIVTSSYNEQFF. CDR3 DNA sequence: TGCAGTGCTAGACAGATAGTAACGAGCTCCTACAATGAGCAGTTCTTC.

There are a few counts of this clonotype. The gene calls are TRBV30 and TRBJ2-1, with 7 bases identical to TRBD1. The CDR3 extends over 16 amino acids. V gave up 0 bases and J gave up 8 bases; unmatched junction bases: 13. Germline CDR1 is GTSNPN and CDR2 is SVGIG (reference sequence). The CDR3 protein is CAWSVGEGAPLDEQFF. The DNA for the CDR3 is TGTGCCTGGAGTGTAGGCGAGGGGGCGCCTTTAGATGAGCAGTTCTTC. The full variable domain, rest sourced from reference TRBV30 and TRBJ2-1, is SQTIHQWPATLVQPVGSPLSLECTVEGTSNPNLYWYRQAAGRGLQLLFYSVGIGQISSEVPQNLSASRPQDRQFILSSKKLLLSDSGFYLCAWSVGEGAPLDEQFFGPGTRLTVL.

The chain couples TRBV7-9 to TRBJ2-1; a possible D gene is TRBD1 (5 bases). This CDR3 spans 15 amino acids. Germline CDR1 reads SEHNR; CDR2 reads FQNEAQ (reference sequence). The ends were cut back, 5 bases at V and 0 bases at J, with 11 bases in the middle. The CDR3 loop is CASSTRQFSYNEQFF. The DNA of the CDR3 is TGTGCCAGCAGCACCCGACAGTTCTCCTACAATGAGCAGTTCTTC.